Included here is one TCR beta chain sequence, with context. Its target antigen remains unknown. Per-base qualities were not stored, and no clone one base away is much larger. Deletion took 4 bases off V and 0 bases off J, with a span of 6 bases between the germline ends. Looking up the germline V gene yields CDR1 ENHRY and CDR2 SYGVKD. The CDR3 runs 14 amino acids, cysteine and phenylalanine included. CDR3 DNA only is kept here, 42 bases in frame from base 1. The data stem from a study of T cell responses to AZD1222 COVID-19 vaccine (dated by TCRdb to 2020 to 2023). For the wider study: TCR sequencing was performed for 230 to 250 trial participants, of whom around 200 were given two doses of AZD1222 and around 25 were given two doses of MenACWY control vaccine. Trial participants were enrolled by age into subgroups of 18-55, 56-69 and 70-plus years, and around 150, 28 and 57 TCR-sequenced participants, respectively, were included in these subgroups. Study-wide conclusions, independent of this receptor: Only five to seven AZD1222 recipients were SARS-CoV-2 seropositive at baseline, limiting conclusions about previously exposed vaccinees. Because no day 14 peak-response samples were available, the repertoires could be characterized only after the peak T cell response. Spike-specific TCR breadth and depth rose significantly after two AZD1222 doses compared with day 0 and with MenACWY recipients. In the small 56-69-year group, the increase in depth fell short of significance, most likely because of low power. Nearly half of unique spike-specific TCRs reportedly recognized epitopes outside regions mutated in the B.1.351 and B.1.1.7 variants. Participants were mostly white British and included more females than males, and it was suggested by the authors that clonal diversity may have been underestimated. The whole spike protein was spanned by vaccine-associated CD4 TCRs, and dominant responses were seen in regions 160-218 and 743-854.

What this sample's time point label stands for: about 28 days (+/-7) after the second vaccine dose. AZD1222 recipients whose second dose came at about 4 weeks and those whose second dose came at about 12 weeks were combined into one group, since spike-specific TCR depth and breadth did not differ between the two schedules. Vaccinee samples were obtained from the UK trials COV001 and COV002, which included a single-blind randomized controlled phase 2/3 trial of AZD1222 (ChAdOx1 nCoV-19) in healthy adults. For TCRbeta chain sequencing, PBMC samples from trial participants were taken at day 0 and at day 28 after the second dose. The CDR3 regions of human TCRbeta chains were analyzed by immunosequencing. Per the source publication's procedure: TCRs in the repertoires were compared against a reference library of SARS-CoV-2-specific TCRs that had been generated with the MIRA antigen-specificity platform. Breadth meant the fraction of unique TCRs that were SARS-CoV-2-associated, whereas depth meant the fraction of total T cells that were SARS-CoV-2-associated. Using the MIRA data, every spike-specific TCR was mapped to the spike region that the TCR reacted to and assigned to either a CD4 or a CD8 class. Log10-transformed breadth and depth values were compared by one-way ANOVA with Sidak's multiple comparisons tests. TCRdb limited this immuneACCESS table to in-frame rearrangements with V and J called. A share of clones is missing; checked studies link under half to unresolved V genes, and the rest is unexplained. The DNA was the basis for D and trimming; V, J and clone size are from that table. The sample data list 100,000 to 120,000 clones, and approximately 90% of these were observed just once. The ten biggest clones cover over 12% of the sample.

The chain is assembled from TRBV10-3 and TRBJ1-4, with no confidently assigned D gene. The sample was peripheral blood, taken 28 days after the second AZD1222 dose. The sequence came from an adult who received the AZD1222 COVID-19 vaccine. The DNA sequence is as follows: TGTGCCATCAGTGCAACTGCAACTAATGAAAAACTGTTTTTT. This encodes CAISATATNEKLFF.